The clone carrying this T cell receptor (beta chain) was detected many times. Its specificity is unknown. TCRdb ran MiXCR on the reads and lists one entry per CDR3 protein. The table shows about 320,000 distinct CDR3 sequences, with 9% to 9.5% occurring only once. This record belongs to a study of T cell repertoires in cytomegalovirus infection. Looking at the study overall: CMV infection together with matching HLA type was indicated by public TCR beta signatures. General study points: In two of eight donors, the top clonotype was HLA-C-restricted CMV-specific. Carriage of CMV together with the relevant HLA was identifiable through cumulative public TCR beta family frequency.

This CDR3 is built from 16 residues. Trimming cost V 5 bases and J 1 base, with 16 bases left between them. The V gene's germline CDR1 is SGHTA and CDR2 FQGNSA. This sequence joins TRBV7-2 and TRBJ2-3; a possible D gene is TRBD2 (5 bases). This receptor was obtained from a human donor in good health (CMV status not recorded). Some clones in this sample may be carry-over from other donors' samples. The sample comprised PBMCs. The CDR3 DNA reads TGTGCCAGCAGCCCGGGGATTAACGATGGCACAGATACGCAGTATTTT. This codes for CASSPGINDGTDTQYF.